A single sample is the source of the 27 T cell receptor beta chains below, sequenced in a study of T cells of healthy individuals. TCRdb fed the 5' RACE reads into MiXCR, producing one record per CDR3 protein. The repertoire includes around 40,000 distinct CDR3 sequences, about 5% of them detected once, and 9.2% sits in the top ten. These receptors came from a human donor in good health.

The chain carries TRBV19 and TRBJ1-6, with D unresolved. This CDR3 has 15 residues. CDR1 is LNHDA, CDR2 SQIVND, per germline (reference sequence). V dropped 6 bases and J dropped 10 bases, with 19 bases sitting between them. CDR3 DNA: TGTGCCAGTAGCACACAGACCGGGATAGGATCACCCCTCCACTTT. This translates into CASSTQTGIGSPLHF.

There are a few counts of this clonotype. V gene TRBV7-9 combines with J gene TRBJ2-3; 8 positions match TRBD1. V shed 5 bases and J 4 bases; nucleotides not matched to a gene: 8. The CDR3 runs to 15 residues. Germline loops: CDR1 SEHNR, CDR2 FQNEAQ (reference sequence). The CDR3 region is CASSLLQGASDTQYF. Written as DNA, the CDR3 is TGTGCCAGCAGCCTTCTTCAGGGGGCTTCAGATACGCAGTATTTT.

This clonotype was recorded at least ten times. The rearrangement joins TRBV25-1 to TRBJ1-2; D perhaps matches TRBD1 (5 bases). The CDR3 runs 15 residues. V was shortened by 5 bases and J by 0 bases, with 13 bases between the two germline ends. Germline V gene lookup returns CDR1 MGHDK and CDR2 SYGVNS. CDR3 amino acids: CASSPGGTTNYGYTF. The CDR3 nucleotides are TGTGCCAGCAGTCCCGGTGGGACGACTAACTATGGCTACACCTTC.

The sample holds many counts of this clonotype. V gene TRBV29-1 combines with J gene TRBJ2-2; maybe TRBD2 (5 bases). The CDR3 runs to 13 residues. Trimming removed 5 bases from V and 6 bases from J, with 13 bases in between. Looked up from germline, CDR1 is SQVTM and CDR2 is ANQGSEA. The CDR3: CSVRNPAAGELFF. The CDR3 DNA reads TGCAGCGTTAGAAACCCAGCGGCCGGGGAGCTGTTTTTT.

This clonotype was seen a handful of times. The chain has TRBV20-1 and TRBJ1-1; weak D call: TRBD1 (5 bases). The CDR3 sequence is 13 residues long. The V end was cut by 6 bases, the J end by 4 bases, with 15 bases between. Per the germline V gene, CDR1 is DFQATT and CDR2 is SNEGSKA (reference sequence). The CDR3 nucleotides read TGCAGTGCGCAGGGCAGGGTGGTCACTGAAGCTTTCTTT. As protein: CSAQGRVVTEAFF.

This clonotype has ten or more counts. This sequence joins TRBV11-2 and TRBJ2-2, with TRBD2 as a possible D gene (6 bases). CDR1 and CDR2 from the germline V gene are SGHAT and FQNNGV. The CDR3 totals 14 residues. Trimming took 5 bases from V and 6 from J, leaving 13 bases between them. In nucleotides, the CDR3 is TGTGCCAGCAGCCCCCTGACTAGTTCCGGGGAGCTGTTTTTT. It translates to CASSPLTSSGELFF.

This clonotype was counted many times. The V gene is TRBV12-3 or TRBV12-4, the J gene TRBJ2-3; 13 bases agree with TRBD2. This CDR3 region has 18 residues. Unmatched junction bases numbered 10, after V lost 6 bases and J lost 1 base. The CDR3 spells CASRSGTSGTTGTDTQYF. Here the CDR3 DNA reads TGTGCCAGCAGATCCGGGACTAGCGGGACCACAGGCACAGATACGCAGTATTTT.

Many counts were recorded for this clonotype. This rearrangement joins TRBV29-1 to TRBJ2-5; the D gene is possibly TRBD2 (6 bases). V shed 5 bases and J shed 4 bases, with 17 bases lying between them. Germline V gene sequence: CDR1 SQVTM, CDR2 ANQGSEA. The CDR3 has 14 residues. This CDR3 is CSVPKTSFGETQYF. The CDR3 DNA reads TGCAGCGTTCCAAAGACTAGTTTCGGAGAGACCCAGTACTTC.

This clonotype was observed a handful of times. CDR3 nucleotides: TGTGCCACCAGCAGAGTTATGGGGTCCTACGAGCAGTACTTC. This sequence encodes CATSRVMGSYEQYF. V is TRBV15 and J is TRBJ2-7; no clear D. V lost 1 base, J lost 1 base, and 8 bases lay in between. Germline V gives CDR1 LNHNV, CDR2 YYDKDF (reference sequence). The CDR3 totals 14 residues.

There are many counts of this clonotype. The chain's CDR3 is CASSLGASGSLVKTQYF. CDR3 bases: TGTGCCAGCAGCTTAGGGGCTAGCGGGAGTTTGGTGAAGACCCAGTACTTC. The V and J genes are TRBV7-2 and TRBJ2-5; 10 nucleotides match TRBD2. This CDR3 is 17 amino acids long. Per germline, CDR1 SGHTA and CDR2 FQGNSA. The V gene end was trimmed by 1 base and the J gene end by 6 bases; junction bases not matched to a gene: 11.

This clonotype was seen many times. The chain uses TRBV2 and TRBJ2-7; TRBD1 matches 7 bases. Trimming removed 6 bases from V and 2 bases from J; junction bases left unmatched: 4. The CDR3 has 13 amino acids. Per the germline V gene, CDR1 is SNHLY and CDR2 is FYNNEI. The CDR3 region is CASRGTETYEQYF. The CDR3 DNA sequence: TGTGCCAGCAGGGGGACAGAAACCTACGAGCAGTACTTC.

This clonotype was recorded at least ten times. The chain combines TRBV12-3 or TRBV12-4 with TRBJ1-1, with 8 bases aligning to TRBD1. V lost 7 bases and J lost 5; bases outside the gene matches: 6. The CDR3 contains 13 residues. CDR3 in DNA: TGTGCCAGCAACGGACAGGGAGTGACTGAAGCTTTCTTT. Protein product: CASNGQGVTEAFF.

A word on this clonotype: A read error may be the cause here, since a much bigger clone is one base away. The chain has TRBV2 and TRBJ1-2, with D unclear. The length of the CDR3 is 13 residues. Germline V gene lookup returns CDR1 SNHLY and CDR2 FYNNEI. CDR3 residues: CASSDGPNYGYNF. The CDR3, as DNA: TGTGCCAGCAGTGACGGGCCTAACTATGGCTACAACTTC.

Written as DNA, the CDR3 is TGTGCCAGCAGCCCGGGCGGACCCCCGCAAGAGACCCAGTACTTC. This sequence encodes CASSPGGPPQETQYF. The J gene is TRBJ2-5, the V gene TRBV9; D not certain. CDR1 is SGDLS and CDR2 is YYNGEE in the germline V gene. The CDR3 totals 15 residues. Trimming removed 4 bases at V and 2 bases at J, with 15 bases between.

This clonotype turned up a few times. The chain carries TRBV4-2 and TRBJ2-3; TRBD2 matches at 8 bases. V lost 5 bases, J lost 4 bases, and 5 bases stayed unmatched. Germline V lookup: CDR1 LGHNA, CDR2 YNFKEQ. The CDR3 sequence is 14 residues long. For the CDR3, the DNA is TGTGCCAGCAGCGCGGGACTAGGCGCAGATACGCAGTATTTT. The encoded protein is CASSAGLGADTQYF.

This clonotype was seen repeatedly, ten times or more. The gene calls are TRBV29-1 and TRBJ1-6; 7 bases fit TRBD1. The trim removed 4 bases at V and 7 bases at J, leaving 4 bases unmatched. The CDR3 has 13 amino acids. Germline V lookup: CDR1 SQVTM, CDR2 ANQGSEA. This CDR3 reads CSVGETGNSPLHF. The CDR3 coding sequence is TGCAGCGTTGGGGAGACAGGGAATTCACCCCTCCACTTT.

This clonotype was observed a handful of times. The CDR3 region is CASSPPGRGGYTF. CDR3 nucleotide sequence: TGTGCCAGCAGTCCCCCGGGGCGAGGTGGCTACACCTTC. The V and J genes are TRBV27 and TRBJ1-2; perhaps TRBD1 as D (5 bases). This CDR3 spans 13 amino acids. Germline V gene lookup returns CDR1 MNHEY and CDR2 SMNVEV (reference sequence). V lost 5 bases and J 7 bases, leaving 14 bases between the germline ends.

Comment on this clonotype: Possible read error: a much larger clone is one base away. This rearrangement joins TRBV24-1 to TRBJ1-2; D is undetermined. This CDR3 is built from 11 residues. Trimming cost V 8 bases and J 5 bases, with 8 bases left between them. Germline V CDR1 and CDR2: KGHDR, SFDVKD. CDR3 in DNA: TGTGCCACCAACGGTTCTTATGGCTACACCTTC. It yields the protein CATNGSYGYTF.

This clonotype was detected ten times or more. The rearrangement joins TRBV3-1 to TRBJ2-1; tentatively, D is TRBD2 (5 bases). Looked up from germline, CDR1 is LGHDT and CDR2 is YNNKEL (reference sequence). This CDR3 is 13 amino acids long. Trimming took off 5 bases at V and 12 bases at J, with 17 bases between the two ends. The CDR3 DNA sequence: TGTGCCAGCAGCTCCGTCGAGGGTTTGATGCAGTTCTTC. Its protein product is CASSSVEGLMQFF.

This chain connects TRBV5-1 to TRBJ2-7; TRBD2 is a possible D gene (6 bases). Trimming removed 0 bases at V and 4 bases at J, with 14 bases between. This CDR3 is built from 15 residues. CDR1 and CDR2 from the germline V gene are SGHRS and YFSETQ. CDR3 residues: CASSLAPAEGYEQYF. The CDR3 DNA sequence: TGCGCCAGCAGCTTGGCCCCAGCGGAGGGGTACGAGCAGTACTTC.

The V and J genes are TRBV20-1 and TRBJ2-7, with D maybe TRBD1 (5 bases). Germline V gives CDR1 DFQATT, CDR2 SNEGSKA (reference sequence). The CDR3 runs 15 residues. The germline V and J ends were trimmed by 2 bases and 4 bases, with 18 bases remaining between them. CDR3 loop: CSARPPQQGIYEQYF. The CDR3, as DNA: TGCAGTGCTAGACCCCCCCAGCAGGGAATTTACGAGCAGTACTTC.

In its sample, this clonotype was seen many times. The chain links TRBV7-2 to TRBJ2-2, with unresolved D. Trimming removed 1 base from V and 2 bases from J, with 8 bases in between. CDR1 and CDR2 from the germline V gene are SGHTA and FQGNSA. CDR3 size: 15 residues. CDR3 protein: CASSLESSNTGELFF. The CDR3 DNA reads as TGTGCCAGCAGCTTAGAATCCTCTAACACCGGGGAGCTGTTTTTT.

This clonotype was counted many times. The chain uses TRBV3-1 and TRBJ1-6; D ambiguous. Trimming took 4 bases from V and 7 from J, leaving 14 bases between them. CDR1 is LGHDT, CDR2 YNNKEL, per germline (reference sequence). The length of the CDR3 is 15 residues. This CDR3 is CASSLGGSGNSPLHF. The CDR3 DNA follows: TGTGCCAGCAGCCTTGGAGGCTCGGGCAATTCACCCCTCCACTTT.

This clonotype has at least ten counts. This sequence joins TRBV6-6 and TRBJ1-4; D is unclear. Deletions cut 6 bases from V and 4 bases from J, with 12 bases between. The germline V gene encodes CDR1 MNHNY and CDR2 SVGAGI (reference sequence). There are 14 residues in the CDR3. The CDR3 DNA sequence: TGTGCCAGCAGACATAGGGAATTTAATGAAAAACTGTTTTTT. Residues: CASRHREFNEKLFF.

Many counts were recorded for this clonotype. The CDR3 DNA reads TGTGCCAGCAGTCCCCCTAGCGGGGGGGTCACAGATACGCAGTATTTT. Residues: CASSPPSGGVTDTQYF. V gene TRBV12-3 or TRBV12-4 combines with J gene TRBJ2-3; 12 nucleotides agree with TRBD2. This CDR3 comprises 16 residues. With V trimmed by 5 bases and J by 2 bases, 5 bases remained unmatched.

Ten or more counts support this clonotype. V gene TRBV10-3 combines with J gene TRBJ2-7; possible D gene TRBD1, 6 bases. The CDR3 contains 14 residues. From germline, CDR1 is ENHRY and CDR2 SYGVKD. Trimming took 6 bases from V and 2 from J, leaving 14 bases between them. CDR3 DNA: TGTGCCATCAGCCTAACAGGGTTCACCTACGAGCAGTACTTC. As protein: CAISLTGFTYEQYF.

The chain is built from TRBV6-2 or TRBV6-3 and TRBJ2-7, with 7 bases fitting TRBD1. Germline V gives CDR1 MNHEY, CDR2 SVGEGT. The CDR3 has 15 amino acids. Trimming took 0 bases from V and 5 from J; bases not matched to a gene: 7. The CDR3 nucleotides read TGTGCCAGCAGTTACTCGAGTTCAGGGGGTGACGAGCAGTACTTC. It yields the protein CASSYSSSGGDEQYF.